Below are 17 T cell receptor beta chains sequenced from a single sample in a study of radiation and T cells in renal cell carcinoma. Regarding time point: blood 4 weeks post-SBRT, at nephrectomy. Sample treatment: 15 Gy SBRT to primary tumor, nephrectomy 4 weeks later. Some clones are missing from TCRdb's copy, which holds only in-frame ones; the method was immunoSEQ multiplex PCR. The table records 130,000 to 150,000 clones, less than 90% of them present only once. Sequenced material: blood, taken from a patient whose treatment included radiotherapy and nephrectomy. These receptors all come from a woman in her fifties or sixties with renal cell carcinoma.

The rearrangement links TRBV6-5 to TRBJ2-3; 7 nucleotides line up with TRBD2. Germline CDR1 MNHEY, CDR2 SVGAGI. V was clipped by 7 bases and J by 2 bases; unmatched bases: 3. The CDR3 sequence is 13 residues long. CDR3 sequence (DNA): TGTGCCAGCACAACTAGCGCCACAGATACGCAGTATTTT. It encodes CASTTSATDTQYF.

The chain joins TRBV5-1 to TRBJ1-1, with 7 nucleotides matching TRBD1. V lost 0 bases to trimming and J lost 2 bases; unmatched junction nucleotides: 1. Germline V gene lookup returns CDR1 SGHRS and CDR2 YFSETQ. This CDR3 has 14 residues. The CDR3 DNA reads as TGCGCCAGCAGCTTGGACAGGGGAAACACTGAAGCTTTCTTT. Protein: CASSLDRGNTEAFF.

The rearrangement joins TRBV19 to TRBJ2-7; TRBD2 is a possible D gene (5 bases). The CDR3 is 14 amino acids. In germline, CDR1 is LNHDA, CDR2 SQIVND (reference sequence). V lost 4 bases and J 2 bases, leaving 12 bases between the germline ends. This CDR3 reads CASSTGILAYEQYF. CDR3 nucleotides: TGTGCCAGTAGTACCGGGATCCTCGCCTACGAGCAGTACTTC. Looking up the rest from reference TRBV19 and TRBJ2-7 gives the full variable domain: DGGITQSPKYLFRKEGQNVTLSCEQNLNHDAMYWYRQDPGQGLRLIYYSQIVNDFQKGDIAEGYSVSREKKESFPLTVTSAQKNPTAFYLCASSTGILAYEQYFGPGTRLTVT.

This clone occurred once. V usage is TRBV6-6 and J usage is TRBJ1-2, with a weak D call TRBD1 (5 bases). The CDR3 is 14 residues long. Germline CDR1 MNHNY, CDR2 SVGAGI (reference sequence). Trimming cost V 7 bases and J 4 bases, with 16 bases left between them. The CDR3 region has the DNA TGTGCCAGCAAACTAGGGGCAGGCGGCTATGGCTACACCTTC. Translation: CASKLGAGGYGYTF.

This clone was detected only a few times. CDR3 coding DNA: TGTGCCAGCAGACCGACGGACAGTTACAATGAGCAGTTCTTC. As protein: CASRPTDSYNEQFF. This rearrangement joins TRBV27 to TRBJ2-1, with a weak D call TRBD1 (6 bases). V lost 6 bases and J 4 bases, leaving 13 bases between the germline ends. This CDR3 contains 14 residues. Germline CDR1 reads MNHEY; CDR2 reads SMNVEV (reference sequence).

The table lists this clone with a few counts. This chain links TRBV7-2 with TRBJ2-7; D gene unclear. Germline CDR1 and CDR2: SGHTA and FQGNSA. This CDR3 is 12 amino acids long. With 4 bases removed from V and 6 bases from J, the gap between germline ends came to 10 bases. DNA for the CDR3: TGTGCCAGCAGCTCCGACGTTGGCGAGCAGTACTTC. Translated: CASSSDVGEQYF.

DNA of the CDR3: TGCGCCAGCAGCCGCCTTCCGTTCGTCGGGACAGGTACAGGGAGCTACGAGCAGTACTTC. This gives the protein CASSRLPFVGTGTGSYEQYF. V usage is TRBV4-1 and J usage is TRBJ2-7; 8 bases map to TRBD1. Germline CDR1 and CDR2: MGHRA and YSYEKL. Germline trimming cut 4 bases from V and 3 bases from J; bases unmatched to any gene: 23. There are 20 residues in the CDR3.

CDR3 in DNA: TGTGCCAGCAGCCATCAGGGGTCCAACACTGAAGCTTTCTTT. It codes for CASSHQGSNTEAFF. V gene TRBV7-3 combines with J gene TRBJ1-1; tentatively, D is TRBD1 (6 bases). The CDR3 contains 14 residues. Looked up from germline, CDR1 is SGHTA and CDR2 is FQGTGA. Trimming removed 5 bases from V and 2 bases from J, with 12 bases in between.

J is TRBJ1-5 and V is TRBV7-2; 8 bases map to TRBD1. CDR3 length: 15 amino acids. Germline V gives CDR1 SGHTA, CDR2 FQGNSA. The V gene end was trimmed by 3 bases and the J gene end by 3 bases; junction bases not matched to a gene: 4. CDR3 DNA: TGTGCCAGCAGCTTGAACAGGGGGAACAATCAGCCCCAGCATTTT. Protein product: CASSLNRGNNQPQHF.

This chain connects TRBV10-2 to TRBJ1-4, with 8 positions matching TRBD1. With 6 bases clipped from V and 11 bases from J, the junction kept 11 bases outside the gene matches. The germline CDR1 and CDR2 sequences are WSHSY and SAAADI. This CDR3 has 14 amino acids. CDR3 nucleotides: TGCGCCAGCAGGAATACAGGGGGACAGGTGAAACTGTTTTTT. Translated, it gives CASRNTGGQVKLFF.

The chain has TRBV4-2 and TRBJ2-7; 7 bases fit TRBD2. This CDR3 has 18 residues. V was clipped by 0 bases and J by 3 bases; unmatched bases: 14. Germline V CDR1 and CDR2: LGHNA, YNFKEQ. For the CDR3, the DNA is TGTGCCAGCAGCCAAGATACGCCAAGGCTAGCGGAAAACTACGAGCAGTACTTC. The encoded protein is CASSQDTPRLAENYEQYF.

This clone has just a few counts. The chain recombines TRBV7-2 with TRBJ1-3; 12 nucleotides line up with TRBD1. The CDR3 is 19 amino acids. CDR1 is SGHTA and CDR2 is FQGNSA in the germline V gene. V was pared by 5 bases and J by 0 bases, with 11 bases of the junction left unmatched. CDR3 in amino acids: CASSQDPGQGAISGNTIYF. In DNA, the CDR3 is TGTGCCAGCAGCCAAGATCCGGGACAGGGGGCGATCTCTGGAAACACCATATATTTT.

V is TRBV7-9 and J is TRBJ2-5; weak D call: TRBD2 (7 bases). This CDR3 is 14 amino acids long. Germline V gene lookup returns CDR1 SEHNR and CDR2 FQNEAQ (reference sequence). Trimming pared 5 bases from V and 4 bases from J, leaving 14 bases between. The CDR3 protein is CASSRIGGLETQYF. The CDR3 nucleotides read TGTGCCAGCAGCCGCATCGGGGGGCTAGAGACCCAGTACTTC.

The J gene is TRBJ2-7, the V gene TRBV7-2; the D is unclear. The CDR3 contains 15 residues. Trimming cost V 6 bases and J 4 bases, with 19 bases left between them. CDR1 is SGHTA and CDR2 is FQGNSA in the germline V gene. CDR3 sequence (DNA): TGTGCCAGCAGGGCCGATGTAGGATACGGGTACGAGCAGTACTTC. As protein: CASRADVGYGYEQYF.

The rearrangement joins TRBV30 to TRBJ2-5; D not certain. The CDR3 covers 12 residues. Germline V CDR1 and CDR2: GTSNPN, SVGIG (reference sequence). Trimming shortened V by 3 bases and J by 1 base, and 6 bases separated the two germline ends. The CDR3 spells CAWRNSQETQYF. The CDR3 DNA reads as TGTGCCTGGAGAAACAGCCAAGAGACCCAGTACTTC.

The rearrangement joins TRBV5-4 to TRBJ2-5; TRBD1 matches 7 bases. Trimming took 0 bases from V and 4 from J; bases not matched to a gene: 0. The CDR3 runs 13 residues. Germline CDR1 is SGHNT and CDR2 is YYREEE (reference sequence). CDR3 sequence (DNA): TGTGCCAGCAGCTTGGACAGGGGAGAGACCCAGTACTTC. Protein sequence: CASSLDRGETQYF.

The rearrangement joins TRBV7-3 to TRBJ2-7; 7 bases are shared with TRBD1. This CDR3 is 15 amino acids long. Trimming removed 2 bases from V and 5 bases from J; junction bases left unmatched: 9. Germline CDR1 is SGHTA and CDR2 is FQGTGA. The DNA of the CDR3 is TGTGCCAGCAGCTTAGGGGGCTGGCAGGGGGACGAGCAGTACTTC. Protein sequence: CASSLGGWQGDEQYF.